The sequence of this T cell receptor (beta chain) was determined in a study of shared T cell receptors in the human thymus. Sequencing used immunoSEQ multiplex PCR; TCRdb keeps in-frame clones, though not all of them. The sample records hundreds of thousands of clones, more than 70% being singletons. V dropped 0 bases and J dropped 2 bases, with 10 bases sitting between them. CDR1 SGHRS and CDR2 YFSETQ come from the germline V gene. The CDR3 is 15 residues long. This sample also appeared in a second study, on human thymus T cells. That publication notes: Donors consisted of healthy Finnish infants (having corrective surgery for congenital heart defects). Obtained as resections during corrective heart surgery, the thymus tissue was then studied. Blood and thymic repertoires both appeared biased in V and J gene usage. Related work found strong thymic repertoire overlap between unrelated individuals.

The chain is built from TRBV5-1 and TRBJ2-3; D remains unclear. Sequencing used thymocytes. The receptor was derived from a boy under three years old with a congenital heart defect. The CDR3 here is CASSLETRYTDTQYF. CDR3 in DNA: TGCGCCAGCAGCTTGGAAACTCGCTACACAGATACGCAGTATTTT.